This passage covers 23 T cell receptor beta chains from one sample sequenced in a study of blood T cell repertoires in COVID-19. Sequenced by immunoSEQ multiplex PCR; TCRdb stores in-frame clones only, minus some. The sample lists about 440,000 clones, approximately 89% occurring once. The sample was peripheral blood. These receptors were taken from a woman between 50 and 59 years old with COVID-19, enrolled during active disease.

DNA of the CDR3: TGTGCCAGCAGTCCCCGGGGTAGCGGGGGGCCCTGGGCCGGGGAGCTGTTTTTT. Amino acids: CASSPRGSGGPWAGELFF. V is TRBV6-6 and J is TRBJ2-2; 10 bases agree with TRBD2. V dropped 5 bases and J dropped 6; count of bases not matched to a gene: 15. The CDR3 loop spans 18 amino acids. The germline V gene has CDR1 MNHNY and CDR2 SVGAGI (reference sequence).

The rearrangement uses TRBV7-2 and TRBJ1-3; D perhaps matches TRBD1 (5 bases). The CDR3 is made up of 13 amino acids. CDR1 and CDR2 (germline): SGHTA, FQGNSA. Trimming pared 3 bases from V and 9 bases from J, leaving 12 bases between. The CDR3: CASSLAPRATIYF. CDR3 sequence (DNA): TGTGCCAGCAGCTTGGCCCCCAGGGCCACCATATATTTT.

This chain joins TRBV20-1 and TRBJ1-2; D remains ambiguous. Germline-derived CDR1 and CDR2 are DFQATT and SNEGSKA (reference sequence). Trimming removed 3 bases at V and 4 bases at J, with 15 bases between. The CDR3 loop spans 14 amino acids. Here the CDR3 reads CSASSQRNLYGYTF. CDR3 DNA sequence: TGCAGTGCTAGTAGCCAGCGCAACCTCTATGGCTACACCTTC.

V is TRBV3-1 (or the pseudogene TRBV3-2) and J is TRBJ2-2, with D possibly being TRBD1 (6 bases). V lost 5 bases to trimming and J lost 6 bases, with 10 bases between them. The CDR3 sequence is 13 residues long. CDR1 and CDR2 (germline): LGHDT, YNNKEL (reference sequence). The CDR3 nucleotides read TGTGCCAGCAGCTACAGGGCGGCCGGGGAGCTGTTTTTT. This translates into CASSYRAAGELFF.

This clone was found once. V usage is TRBV5-1 and J usage is TRBJ2-7, with 10 nucleotides matching TRBD1. V trimming: 3 bases; J trimming: 3 bases; junction bases outside the gene matches: 6. The CDR3 spans 15 residues. In germline, CDR1 is SGHRS, CDR2 YFSETQ. The CDR3, as DNA: TGCGCCAGCAGCTATCAGACAGGGGGCTTCTACGAGCAGTACTTC. Amino acids: CASSYQTGGFYEQYF.

The rearrangement uses TRBV24-1 and TRBJ1-2; 7 nucleotides line up with TRBD1. Trimming cost V 3 bases and J 4 bases; bases outside gene matches: 4. Germline V gene sequence: CDR1 KGHDR, CDR2 SFDVKD. There are 14 residues in the CDR3. CDR3 in DNA: TGTGCCACCAGTGATCTAGACAGGGCCTATGGCTACACCTTC. Its translation is CATSDLDRAYGYTF.

The J gene is TRBJ1-4, the V gene TRBV3-1 (or the pseudogene TRBV3-2); D possibly corresponds to TRBD1 (5 bases). Trimming took 3 bases from V and 8 from J, leaving 13 bases between them. Looked up from germline, CDR1 is LGHDT and CDR2 is YNNKEL (reference sequence). CDR3 length: 14 amino acids. The CDR3 DNA reads TGTGCCAGCAGCCAGTTTCAGGGAGGGGAAAAACTGTTTTTT. It yields the protein CASSQFQGGEKLFF.

The V gene is TRBV30, the J gene TRBJ2-7; D perhaps matches TRBD2 (5 bases). CDR3 size: 11 residues. Germline-derived CDR1 and CDR2 are GTSNPN and SVGIG (reference sequence). V was clipped by 5 bases and J by 9 bases, with 14 bases between them. In nucleotides, the CDR3 is TGTGCCTGGGCCTCGGGCGGGTGGCAGTACTTC. Protein: CAWASGGWQYF.

The V gene is TRBV20-1, the J gene TRBJ1-1; 9 bases fit TRBD1. Unmatched junction bases numbered 2, after V lost 3 bases and J lost 3 bases. The germline V gene has CDR1 DFQATT and CDR2 SNEGSKA (reference sequence). This CDR3 has 13 amino acids. CDR3 residues: CSASWDRDTEAFF. CDR3 nucleotides: TGCAGTGCTAGTTGGGACAGGGACACTGAAGCTTTCTTT.

J is TRBJ1-2 and V is TRBV9; 9 bases align to TRBD1. Germline V gene sequence: CDR1 SGDLS, CDR2 YYNGEE. With V trimmed by 4 bases and J by 8 bases, 15 bases remained unmatched. The CDR3 is made up of 16 amino acids. CDR3 in amino acids: CASSQPRGQGFQGYTF. DNA of the CDR3: TGTGCCAGCAGCCAGCCTCGGGGACAGGGATTTCAGGGCTACACCTTC. The entire variable domain, with the rest obtained from reference TRBV9 and TRBJ1-2, is as follows: DSGVTQTPKHLITATGQRVTLRCSPRSGDLSVYWYQQSLDQGLQFLIQYYNGEERAKGNILERFSAQQFPDLHSELNLSSLELGDSALYFCASSQPRGQGFQGYTFGSGTRLTVV.

This clone was counted only a few times. The rearrangement links TRBV20-1 to TRBJ1-2; 10 bases fit TRBD1. The CDR3 spans 11 residues. CDR1 and CDR2 from the germline V gene are DFQATT and SNEGSKA (reference sequence). V was pared by 6 bases and J by 12 bases, with 7 bases of the junction left unmatched. The DNA of the CDR3 is TGCAGTGCCACGGGACAGGGGCGGGACACCTTC. The encoded protein is CSATGQGRDTF.

About this clone itself: The sample holds other DNA sequences that translate to the same CDR3. The CDR3 DNA is TGTGCCAGCAGTTTGGGAGCTGGAAACACCATATATTTT. Encoded protein: CASSLGAGNTIYF. V usage is TRBV12-3 or TRBV12-4 and J usage is TRBJ1-3; no firm D call. The CDR3 consists of 13 residues. V was pared by 3 bases and J by 2 bases, with 5 bases between.

The V and J genes are TRBV14 and TRBJ1-1; D not resolved. Germline V gene lookup returns CDR1 SGHDN and CDR2 FVKESK. The length of the CDR3 is 15 residues. V lost 0 bases and J 1 base, leaving 9 bases between the germline ends. The CDR3 spells CASSQDPRKNTEAFF. DNA of the CDR3: TGTGCCAGCAGCCAAGATCCGCGAAAGAACACTGAAGCTTTCTTT.

J is TRBJ2-3 and V is TRBV12-3 or TRBV12-4; D uncertain. Trimming removed 0 bases from V and 3 bases from J, with 4 bases in between. The CDR3 has 13 amino acids. CDR3 sequence reads: CASSLAATDTQYF. The CDR3 nucleotides read TGTGCCAGCAGTTTAGCGGCAACAGATACGCAGTATTTT.

As to this clone: The sample contains more than one DNA sequence encoding this CDR3. V usage is TRBV27 and J usage is TRBJ2-7; D unresolved. Germline V gene sequence: CDR1 MNHEY, CDR2 SMNVEV (reference sequence). With 3 bases removed from V and 2 bases from J, the gap between germline ends came to 8 bases. This CDR3 is 13 amino acids long. CDR3 in amino acids: CASSFGRTYEQYF. In nucleotides, the CDR3 is TGTGCCAGCAGTTTTGGCAGAACCTACGAGCAGTACTTC.

The count of this clone is one. The V gene is TRBV6-5, the J gene TRBJ2-7, with 11 bases that match TRBD1. V was pared by 0 bases and J by 9 bases, with 10 bases of the junction left unmatched. The CDR3 length is 16 residues. CDR1 is MNHEY and CDR2 is SVGAGI in the germline V gene. The chain's CDR3 is CASSYSWTGGLRGQYF. CDR3 DNA: TGTGCCAGCAGTTACTCATGGACAGGGGGCCTCCGGGGGCAGTACTTC.

The V and J genes are TRBV5-4 and TRBJ1-1, with a possible D match to TRBD1 (6 bases). Trimming took off 1 base at V and 0 bases at J, with 13 bases between the two ends. This CDR3 is built from 16 residues. Germline values: CDR1 SGHNT, CDR2 YYREEE (reference sequence). The CDR3 here is CASSLRGRGLNTEAFF. The CDR3 DNA sequence: TGTGCCAGCAGCTTGAGGGGCAGGGGCCTGAACACTGAAGCTTTCTTT.

The chain combines TRBV9 with TRBJ1-1, with D tentatively TRBD1 (5 bases). The V end was cut by 2 bases, the J end by 2 bases, with 16 bases between. CDR1 and CDR2 (germline): SGDLS, YYNGEE. The CDR3 sequence is 16 residues long. CDR3 loop: CASSVILPTGNTEAFF. DNA of the CDR3: TGTGCCAGCAGCGTCATCCTCCCTACAGGAAACACTGAAGCTTTCTTT.

The rearrangement joins TRBV21-1 to TRBJ2-7; no DNA check was done on the table's D call, TRBD1. TRBV21-1 is noted as a pseudogene. This CDR3 region has 17 residues. In DNA, the CDR3 is TGTGCCAGCAGCAAAGAGCCGACAGGTAGGGGCTCCTACGAGCAGTACTTC. It encodes CASSKEPTGRGSYEQYF.

The gene calls are TRBV30 and TRBJ1-2, with 7 bases matching TRBD1. V gave up 0 bases and J gave up 6 bases; unmatched junction bases: 4. Germline V gene sequence: CDR1 GTSNPN, CDR2 SVGIG (reference sequence). This CDR3 is built from 13 residues. This CDR3 reads CAWSVPTGDGYTF. In nucleotides, the CDR3 is TGTGCCTGGAGTGTACCCACAGGGGATGGCTACACCTTC.

The chain has TRBV25-1 and TRBJ1-4, with 7 bases that match TRBD1. Germline V lookup: CDR1 MGHDK, CDR2 SYGVNS. CDR3 length: 16 residues. V lost 2 bases to trimming and J lost 8 bases; unmatched junction nucleotides: 11. CDR3 sequence: CASSEVGEGAREKLFF. The CDR3 region has the DNA TGTGCCAGCAGTGAAGTAGGAGAGGGGGCAAGAGAAAAACTGTTTTTT.

The V gene is TRBV19, the J gene TRBJ1-5; D is unclear. Trimming stripped 6 bases from V and 1 base from J, with 10 bases between. The CDR3 extends over 14 amino acids. Germline loops: CDR1 LNHDA, CDR2 SQIVND (reference sequence). The CDR3 DNA is TGTGCCAGTAGCTCCCCGGGGAGCAATCAGCCCCAGCATTTT. Protein sequence: CASSSPGSNQPQHF. Looking up the rest from reference TRBV19 and TRBJ1-5 gives the full variable domain: DGGITQSPKYLFRKEGQNVTLSCEQNLNHDAMYWYRQDPGQGLRLIYYSQIVNDFQKGDIAEGYSVSREKKESFPLTVTSAQKNPTAFYLCASSSPGSNQPQHFGDGTRLSIL.

The chain joins TRBV25-1 to TRBJ2-7; 12 bases are shared with TRBD2. V lost 4 bases to trimming and J lost 13 bases; unmatched junction nucleotides: 5. This CDR3 is 12 amino acids long. The germline gives CDR1 MGHDK, CDR2 SYGVNS. CDR3 residues: CASSGTSGVFYF. CDR3 bases: TGTGCCAGCAGTGGGACTAGCGGGGTATTTTACTTC.